This record covers a single TCR beta chain. Trimming shortened V by 1 base and J by 1 base, and 7 bases separated the two germline ends. Germline CDR1 SGHTA, CDR2 FQGNSA. The CDR3 runs 15 residues. These data originate in a study of blood T cell repertoires in COVID-19. Clones were sequenced by immunoSEQ multiplex PCR, and TCRdb holds only the in-frame ones, with some missing. Here the sample spans about 83,000 clones, about 82% being singletons. The chain is built from TRBV7-2 and TRBJ2-2; D not certain. The material sequenced was peripheral blood. The receptor's source is a woman of 80 years or more with acute or convalescent COVID-19. The CDR3 reads CASSLVLMNTGELFF. For the CDR3, the DNA is TGTGCCAGCAGCTTAGTACTTATGAACACCGGGGAGCTGTTTTTT.